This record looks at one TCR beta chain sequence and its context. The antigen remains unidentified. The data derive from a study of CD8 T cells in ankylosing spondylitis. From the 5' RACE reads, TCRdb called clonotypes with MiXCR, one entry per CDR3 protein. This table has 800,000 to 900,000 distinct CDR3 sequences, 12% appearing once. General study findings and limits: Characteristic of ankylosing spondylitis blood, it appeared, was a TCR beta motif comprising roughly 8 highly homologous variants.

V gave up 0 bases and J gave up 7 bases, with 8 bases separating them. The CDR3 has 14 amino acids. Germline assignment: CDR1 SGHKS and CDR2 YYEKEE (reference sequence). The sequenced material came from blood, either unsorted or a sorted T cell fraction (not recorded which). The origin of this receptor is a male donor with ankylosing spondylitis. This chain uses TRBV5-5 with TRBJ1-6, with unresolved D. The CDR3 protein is CASSLVRGNSPLHF. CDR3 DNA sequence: TGTGCCAGCAGCTTGGTACGGGGAAATTCACCCCTCCACTTT.